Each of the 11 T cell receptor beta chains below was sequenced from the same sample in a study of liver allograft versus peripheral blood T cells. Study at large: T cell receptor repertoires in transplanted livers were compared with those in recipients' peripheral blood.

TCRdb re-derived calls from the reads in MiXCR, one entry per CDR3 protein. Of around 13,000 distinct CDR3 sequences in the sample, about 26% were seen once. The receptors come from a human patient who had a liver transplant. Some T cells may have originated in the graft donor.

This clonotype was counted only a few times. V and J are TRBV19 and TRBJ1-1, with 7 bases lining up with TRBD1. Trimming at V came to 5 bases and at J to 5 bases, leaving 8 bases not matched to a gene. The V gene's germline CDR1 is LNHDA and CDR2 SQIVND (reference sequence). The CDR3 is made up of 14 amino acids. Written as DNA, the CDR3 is TGTGCCAGTAGTCCAGGGACAGCTAAGACTGAAGCTTTCTTT. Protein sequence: CASSPGTAKTEAFF.

CDR3 amino acids: CASSLVRAGELFF. For the CDR3, the DNA is TGTGCCAGCAGCTTGGTCAGGGCCGGGGAGCTGTTTTTT. The chain uses TRBV5-4 and TRBJ2-2, with TRBD1 as a possible D gene (5 bases). The CDR3 has 13 amino acids. Germline V CDR1 and CDR2: SGHNT, YYREEE (reference sequence). Trimming took off 0 bases at V and 6 bases at J, with 6 bases between the two ends. The complete variable domain, with remaining parts taken from reference TRBV5-4 and TRBJ2-2, reads ETGVTQSPTHLIKTRGQQVTLRCSSQSGHNTVSWYQQALGQGPQFIFQYYREEENGRGNFPPRFSGLQFPNYSSELNVNALELDDSALYLCASSLVRAGELFFGEGSRLTVL.

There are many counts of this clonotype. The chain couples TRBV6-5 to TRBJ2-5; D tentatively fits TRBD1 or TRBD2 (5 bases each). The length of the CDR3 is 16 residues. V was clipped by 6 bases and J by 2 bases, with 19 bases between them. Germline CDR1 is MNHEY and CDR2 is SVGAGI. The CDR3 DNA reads TGTGCCAGCAGCCGCCATGGGGACCCGGGGCAAGAGACCCAGTACTTC. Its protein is CASSRHGDPGQETQYF.

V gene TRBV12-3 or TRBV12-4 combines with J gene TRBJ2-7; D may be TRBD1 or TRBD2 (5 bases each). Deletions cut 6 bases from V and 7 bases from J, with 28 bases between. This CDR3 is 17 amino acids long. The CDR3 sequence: CASSLFRAGTLAGEQYF. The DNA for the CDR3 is TGTGCCAGCAGCCTTTTTAGGGCCGGGACGCTGGCTGGGGAGCAGTACTTC.

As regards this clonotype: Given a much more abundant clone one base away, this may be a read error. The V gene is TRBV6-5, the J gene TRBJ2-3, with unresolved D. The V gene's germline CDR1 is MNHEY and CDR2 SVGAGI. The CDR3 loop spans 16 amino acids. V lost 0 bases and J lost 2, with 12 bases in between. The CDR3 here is CASSYSPTDNTDTQYF. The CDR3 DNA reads TGTGCCAGCAGTTACTCCCCAACGGATAACACAGATACGCAGTATTTT.

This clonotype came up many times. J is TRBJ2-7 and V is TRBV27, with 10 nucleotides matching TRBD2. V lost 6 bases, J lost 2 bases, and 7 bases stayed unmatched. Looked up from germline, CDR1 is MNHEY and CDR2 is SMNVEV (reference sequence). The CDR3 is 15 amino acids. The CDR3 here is CASRKGLAETYEQYF. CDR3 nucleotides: TGTGCCAGCAGAAAAGGACTAGCGGAAACCTACGAGCAGTACTTC.

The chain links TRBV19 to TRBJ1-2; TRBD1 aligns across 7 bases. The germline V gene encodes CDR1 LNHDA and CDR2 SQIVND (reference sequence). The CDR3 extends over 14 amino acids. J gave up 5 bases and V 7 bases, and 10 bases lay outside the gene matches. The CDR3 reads CASTLTGQIYGYTF. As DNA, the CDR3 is TGTGCCAGTACCCTGACAGGGCAAATTTATGGCTACACCTTC.

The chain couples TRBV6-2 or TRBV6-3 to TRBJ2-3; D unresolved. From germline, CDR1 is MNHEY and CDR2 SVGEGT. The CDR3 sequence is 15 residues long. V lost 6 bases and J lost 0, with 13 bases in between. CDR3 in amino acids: CASRPGRASTDTQYF. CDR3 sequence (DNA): TGTGCCAGCAGACCCGGACGGGCTAGCACAGATACGCAGTATTTT.

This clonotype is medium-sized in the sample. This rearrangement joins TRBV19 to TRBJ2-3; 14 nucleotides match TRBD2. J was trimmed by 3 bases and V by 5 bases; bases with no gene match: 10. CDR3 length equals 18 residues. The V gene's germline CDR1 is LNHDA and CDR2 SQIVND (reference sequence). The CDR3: CASSSTGTSGRLTDTQYF. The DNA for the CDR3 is TGTGCCAGTAGTTCCACCGGGACTAGCGGGAGACTGACAGATACGCAGTATTTT. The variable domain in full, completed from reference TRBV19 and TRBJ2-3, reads DGGITQSPKYLFRKEGQNVTLSCEQNLNHDAMYWYRQDPGQGLRLIYYSQIVNDFQKGDIAEGYSVSREKKESFPLTVTSAQKNPTAFYLCASSSTGTSGRLTDTQYFGPGTRLTVL.

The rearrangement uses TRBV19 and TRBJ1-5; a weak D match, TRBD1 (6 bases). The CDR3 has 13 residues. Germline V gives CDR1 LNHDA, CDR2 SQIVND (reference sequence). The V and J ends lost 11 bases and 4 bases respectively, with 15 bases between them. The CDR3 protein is CAVGRGANQPQHF. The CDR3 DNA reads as TGTGCCGTAGGCAGGGGAGCGAATCAGCCCCAGCATTTT.

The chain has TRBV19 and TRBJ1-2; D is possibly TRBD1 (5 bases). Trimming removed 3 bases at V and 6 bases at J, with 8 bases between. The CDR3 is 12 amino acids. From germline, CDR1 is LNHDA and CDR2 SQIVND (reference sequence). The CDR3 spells CASSIDRNGYTF. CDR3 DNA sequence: TGTGCCAGTAGTATCGACAGAAATGGCTACACCTTC.